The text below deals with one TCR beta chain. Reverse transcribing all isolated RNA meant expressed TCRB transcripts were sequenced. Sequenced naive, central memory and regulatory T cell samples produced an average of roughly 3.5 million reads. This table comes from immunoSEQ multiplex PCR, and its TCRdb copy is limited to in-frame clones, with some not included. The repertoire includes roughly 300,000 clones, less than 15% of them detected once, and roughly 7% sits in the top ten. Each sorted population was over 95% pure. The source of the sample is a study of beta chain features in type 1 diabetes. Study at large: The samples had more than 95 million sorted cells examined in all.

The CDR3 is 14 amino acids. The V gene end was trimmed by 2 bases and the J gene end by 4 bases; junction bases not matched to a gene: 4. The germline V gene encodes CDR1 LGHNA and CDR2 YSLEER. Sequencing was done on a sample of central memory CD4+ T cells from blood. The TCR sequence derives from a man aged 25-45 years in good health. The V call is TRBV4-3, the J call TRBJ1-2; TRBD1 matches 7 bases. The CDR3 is CASSQRQGFYGYTF. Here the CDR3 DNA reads TGCGCCAGCAGCCAAAGACAGGGTTTCTATGGCTACACCTTC.